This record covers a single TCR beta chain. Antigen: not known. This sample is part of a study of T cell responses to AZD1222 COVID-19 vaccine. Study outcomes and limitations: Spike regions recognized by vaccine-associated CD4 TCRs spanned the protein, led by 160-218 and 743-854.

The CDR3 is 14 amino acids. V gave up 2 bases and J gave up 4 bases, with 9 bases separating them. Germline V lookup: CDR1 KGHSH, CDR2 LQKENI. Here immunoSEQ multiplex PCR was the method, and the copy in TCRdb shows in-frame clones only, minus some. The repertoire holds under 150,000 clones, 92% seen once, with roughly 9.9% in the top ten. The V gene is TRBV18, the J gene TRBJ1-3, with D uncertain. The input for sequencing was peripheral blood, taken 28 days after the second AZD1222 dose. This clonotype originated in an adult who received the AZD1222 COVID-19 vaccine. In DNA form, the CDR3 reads TGTGCCAGCTCACCAGGGGAATCAGGAAACACCATATATTTT. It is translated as CASSPGESGNTIYF.